This TCR beta chain was identified during a study of blood T cell repertoires in COVID-19 (dated by TCRdb to the early 2020s). Notes on the research overall: Collaborator samples came from the United States, Italy and Spain and covered acute and convalescent phases of COVID-19. The material from the prospective study consisted of cDNA or gDNA derived from T cells, B-cell-depleted T cells, or PBMCs. Deeply sampled blood TCRbeta repertoires from subjects exposed to, actively infected with, or recovered from COVID-19 were included in the dataset. A freely available public database, intended as a resource for researchers studying the immune response to SARS-CoV-2, is where the repertoires were released. The samples were drawn from two sources: the first 160 participants of the ongoing ImmuneRACE study, and about 1,300 subjects contributed by 6 global collaborators. A de-identified subject ID, COVID-19 status, age in years and sex were almost always included in the sample metadata. Where available, HLA class I and class II types were obtained from metadata supplied by the sample provider rather than from assay-based typing. Points the paper makes about the study in general: How much clinical and demographic metadata was included differed by source and by participant, and the metadata was provided uncurated.

As regards this clone: This receptor's antigen is unknown. No clone much larger than this one lies a single base away; base qualities are absent.

The immunoSEQ Assay, a bias-controlled multiplex PCR, was used to amplify TCRbeta CDR3 regions from genomic DNA. Turning to the authors' computational methods: Nucleated cell counts per sample were estimated from amplification of reference gene primers within the assay. Sequence reads were collapsed and filtered to measure the absolute abundance of every unique TCRbeta CDR3 rearrangement. For each sample, productive Simpson clonality was calculated as the square root of Simpson's diversity index across productive rearrangements. TCRdb carries this immuneACCESS record with in-frame sequences only. Its versions omit some clonotypes, under half of them owing to an unresolved V gene in the studies checked, with the rest unexplained. That table supplies the V and J calls and clone size; D and trimming were determined from the DNA. The sample table contains fewer than 250,000 clones; only one count was recorded for roughly 84% of them. Around 3.1% of the sample is in the top ten clones.

Participants in the prospective study were enrolled through a virtual design, were aged about 18 to 100 years, and lived in about 25 United States geographic areas. To assign participants to cohorts, the prospective study relied on clinical history that participants themselves reported in a screening survey and a study questionnaire. A participant counted as exposed if, within 2 weeks of entering the study, that participant had been in contact with someone who had a PCR-confirmed or clinician-diagnosed COVID-19 case. In the prospective study, mobile phlebotomists collected whole blood, serum and a nasopharyngeal or oropharyngeal swab from each participant. Prospective study participants could optionally give additional blood draws and questionnaires over a roughly two-month period. Before DNA extraction, prospective study blood samples were shipped either frozen or at room temperature. The CDR1 and CDR2 encoded by the germline V gene are MGHDK and SYGVNS. The CDR3 spans 15 residues, from the cysteine through the phenylalanine. Only CDR3 DNA remains: 45 bases, in frame from the first base. Trimmed from V: 5 bases; trimmed from J: 3 bases; junction bases lacking a gene match: 7.

This chain joins TRBV25-1 to TRBJ1-2; 9 bases in the middle match TRBD1. The receptor's source is a woman in her twenties or thirties who had been exposed to COVID-19. The sequenced material came from PBMCs or T cells enriched from blood (not recorded which). The DNA reads TGTGCCAGCAGTTTGGGACAGGGTGTACACTATGGCTACACCTTC. Its protein is CASSLGQGVHYGYTF.